This T cell receptor (beta chain) was observed in a study of T cells in tuberculosis (dated by TCRdb to 2017 to 2018). Regarding the study in general: In the study, CD1B tetramers and high-throughput TCR immunosequencing were combined to characterize T cells specific for the mycobacterial lipid antigen glucose monomycolate (GMM). IGRA-negative adolescents, IGRA-positive adolescents with latent tuberculosis and adults with active tuberculosis, ten per group, were compared in a South African clinical cohort. PBMC from patients with active tuberculosis were archived either before the start of standard anti-tuberculosis treatment or within 7 days of starting that treatment. Overall study outcomes, separate from this receptor: Using GEM motif frequencies, a classifier achieved around 70% accuracy, whereas a classifier built on the diverse GMM-specific repertoire got to more than 85% accuracy (AUROC 0.75 to 0.9). Clinical samples were chosen by availability of cryopreserved specimens, and active tuberculosis cases were adults while controls were adolescents. Smaller mean NN-distances to GMM-specific TCRs were observed in active tuberculosis TCR-alpha repertoires than in IGRA-negative controls, suggesting clonal expansion of GMM-specific TCRs. Shorter CDR3-alpha lengths in active tuberculosis patients partly drove the smaller NN-distances, and the TCR-beta difference was not statistically significant.

In the paper's terms, the time point label means: new active TB diagnosis, blood taken before or within 7 days of starting treatment. Active tuberculosis patients were HIV-seronegative South African adults aged 18 years or older with a new diagnosis. Active tuberculosis was confirmed by positive sputum smear microscopy and/or positive M. tuberculosis culture. Immunosequencing was performed on unsorted cryopreserved PBMC and covered around 94,000 T cells per clinical donor on average. A note on this clone: Which antigen it targets is not known. Per-base qualities were not stored, and no clone one base away is much larger.

For this chain, trimming is 2 bases at the V end and 0 bases at the J end, and the number of junction bases without a gene match is 5. The germline V gene encodes CDR1 SGHDN and CDR2 FVKESK. The CDR3 runs 16 residues from the cysteine to the phenylalanine. Only CDR3 DNA remains: 48 bases, in frame from the first base. The immunoSEQ multiplex PCR assay was used to generate TCR libraries, with TCR-beta and/or TCR-alpha/delta assays applied to each sample. The amplified TCR libraries were sequenced using the Illumina high-throughput platform. The source study handled its data this way. Clustering and dimensionality reduction relied on pairwise TCRdist distances among GMM-specific receptors from T cells that were either sorted ex vivo or expanded in vitro. The score assigned to each clinical repertoire was mean NN-distance, meaning the average TCRdist to the nearest 10% of tetramer-positive reference sequences. GEM TCR motif frequency was calculated as the fraction of unique TCRs that matched known GEM sequences by V/J usage and CDR3 length. Active tuberculosis was classified by linear discriminant analysis with leave-one-out cross-validation, implemented in scikit-learn. Not all clones reach the TCRdb copy of this immuneACCESS table, which keeps in-frame sequences only. Checked studies attribute under half of the gap to unresolved V genes and leave the rest unexplained. D and trimming were read from the DNA, whereas the V and J calls and clone size are those reported in that table. Present in this sample are tens of thousands of clones, more than 85% of which were seen just once. The leading ten clones occupy 2.4% of the sample.

This specimen consisted of PBMCs, obtained at tuberculosis diagnosis. The V and J segments used are TRBV14 and TRBJ1-2; 8 nucleotides in the junction match TRBD1. This receptor was identified in an adult with tuberculosis. In nucleotides, the sequence is TGTGCCAGCAGCCAATACGCGACAGGGGCTAACTATGGCTACACCTTC. Its translation is CASSQYATGANYGYTF.